The rows below give T cell receptor beta chains drawn from one sample of a study of T cell repertoires in cytomegalovirus infection. Each CDR3 protein is one row after TCRdb ran MiXCR on the reads. The data show about a million distinct CDR3 sequences, 31% seen once. For these receptors, no antigen is known. The sequencing here drew on cultured CD8+ T cells from PBMCs, taken from culture after CMV antigen stimulation. The source of these receptors is a human donor in good health (CMV status not recorded). Some clones in this sample may be carry-over from other donors' samples. Each CDR3 is given without its conserved first and last residue. Each record gives: J gene, V gene, CDR3 protein.

>TRBJ1-1|TRBV5-1
ASSLAGQSTEAF
>TRBJ1-2|TRBV6-5
ASSYDYSGDRGYGYT
>TRBJ1-2|TRBV4-2
ASSQGRGRDGYT
>TRBJ1-6|TRBV6-1
ASSTRIGGNSPLH
>TRBJ2-5|TRBV7-2
ASSTPGEKYQETQY
>TRBJ1-2|TRBV25-1
ASSEGQAYGYT
>TRBJ1-2|TRBV11-2
VSSLTGDSYGYT
>TRBJ1-1|TRBV7-8
ASSLPTGGGVNTEAF
>TRBJ2-5|TRBV5-6
ASSWTQETQY
>TRBJ2-1|TRBV20-1
SASPRGPYNEQF
>TRBJ2-7|TRBV6-2/TRBV6-3
ASAPGPGYEQY
>TRBJ2-3|TRBV27
ASSPIRGSRTDTQY
>TRBJ1-1|TRBV6-2/TRBV6-3
ASSLIGTDYTEAF
>TRBJ2-5|TRBV7-6
ASSSPGTGKQETQY
>TRBJ2-1|TRBV4-1
ASSLLAQEYNEQF
>TRBJ2-5|TRBV28
ASIPDEALGVYQETQY
>TRBJ2-3|TRBV6-2/TRBV6-3
ASSSWGYVDTQY
>TRBJ2-2|TRBV12-3/TRBV12-4
ASTSGTEDSGELF
>TRBJ2-3|TRBV7-3
ASSLMGGLQY
>TRBJ2-2|TRBV2
ASSERDRGGTGELF
>TRBJ2-5|TRBV5-4
ASSLATSVETQY
>TRBJ2-3|TRBV7-8
ASSLEWGLAGGPTDTQY
>TRBJ2-5|TRBV7-8
ASSFGTLAGGGETQY
>TRBJ2-7|TRBV7-8
ASSFGTSGTLYEQY
>TRBJ2-7|TRBV10-3
AISAETSGVSYEQY
>TRBJ1-1|TRBV27
ASSFFGPEAF
>TRBJ1-2|TRBV7-3
ASTQGGTSFGYT
>TRBJ2-5|TRBV7-9
ASSLVGEGTQY
>TRBJ1-5|TRBV7-4
ASRLVRGTLSQPQH
>TRBJ1-2|TRBV12-3/TRBV12-4
ASSLDSGGVNGYT
>TRBJ2-3|TRBV28
ASSFGGSSTDTQY
>TRBJ1-1|TRBV6-2/TRBV6-3
ASSYSMTGGLNTEAF
>TRBJ2-2|TRBV12-3/TRBV12-4
ASSFTSANTGELF
>TRBJ1-2|TRBV29-1
SVPGQGAQYYGYT
>TRBJ2-3|TRBV25-1
ASLGGFTDTQY